This TCR beta chain was sequenced during a study of T cells in localized non-small cell lung cancer. Some clones are missing from TCRdb's copy, which holds only in-frame ones; the method was immunoSEQ multiplex PCR. Of over 3,500 clones in the sample, around 23% were seen once. This CDR3 contains 15 residues. V shed 1 base, J shed 7 bases, and the junction held 7 bases outside the gene matches. Per the germline V gene, CDR1 is SGHNT and CDR2 is YENEEA. Notes on this clone: The antigen is undetermined.

The study, taken as a whole, reports: The study detected a median about 57 of the top 100 tumor clones in adjacent lung. Exceeding tumor, uninvolved adjacent lung had the highest T cell clonality. Those with higher blood T cell density had longer overall survival.

Source: lung tumor tissue, taken before any cancer treatment. The chain recombines TRBV11-3 with TRBJ2-3, with 8 bases that match TRBD2. This TCR came from a woman aged 35 to 69 with stage I lung adenocarcinoma. DNA of the CDR3: TGTGCCAGCAGCTTAGTAGGGACTAGGAGTTATACGCAGTATTTT. Translation: CASSLVGTRSYTQYF.